The 8 T cell receptor beta chains below were found in one sample sequenced in a study of blood T cell repertoires in COVID-19. Clones were read by immunoSEQ multiplex PCR, and TCRdb kept only the in-frame ones, dropping some. The sample has some 100,000 clones; more than 75% are singletons. Source material: peripheral blood. Receptor source: a man aged 50 or older with acute or convalescent COVID-19.

This clone was detected once. CDR3 sequence: CSVEGGQNTEAFF. As DNA, the CDR3 is TGCAGCGTTGAAGGGGGACAGAACACTGAAGCTTTCTTT. V is TRBV29-1 and J is TRBJ1-1; possibly TRBD1 for D (6 bases). Trimming took off 1 base at V and 1 base at J, with 7 bases between the two ends. From germline, CDR1 is SQVTM and CDR2 ANQGSEA. The CDR3 has 13 amino acids. The variable domain in full, completed from reference TRBV29-1 and TRBJ1-1, reads SAVISQKPSRDICQRGTSLTIQCQVDSQVTMMFWYRQQPGQSLTLIATANQGSEATYESGFVIDKFPISRPNLTFSTLTVSNMSPEDSSIYLCSVEGGQNTEAFFGQGTRLTVV.

The genes are TRBV11-2 and TRBJ2-3, with 10 bases lining up with TRBD2. J was trimmed by 1 base and V by 5 bases; bases with no gene match: 3. This CDR3 comprises 15 residues. Looked up from germline, CDR1 is SGHAT and CDR2 is FQNNGV. The CDR3 nucleotides read TGTGCCAGCAGCCTAGCGGGAGCGGGCACAGATACGCAGTATTTT. This sequence encodes CASSLAGAGTDTQYF.

This rearrangement joins TRBV6-1 to TRBJ1-5; no reliable D call. The V gene's germline CDR1 is MNHNS and CDR2 SASEGT. The CDR3 spans 13 residues. With 1 base removed from V and 6 bases from J, the gap between germline ends came to 7 bases. The CDR3 sequence is CASSEGEFQPQHF. DNA of the CDR3: TGTGCCAGCAGTGAAGGGGAGTTTCAGCCCCAGCATTTT.

The J gene is TRBJ2-2, the V gene TRBV12-5; D is possibly TRBD2 (6 bases). V lost 3 bases to trimming and J lost 7 bases, with 15 bases between them. CDR3 length equals 15 residues. Germline CDR1 LGHNT, CDR2 FRNRAP. Here the CDR3 reads CASGFGGVQGGELFF. The CDR3 nucleotides are TGTGCTAGTGGTTTCGGCGGGGTTCAGGGCGGGGAGCTGTTTTTT.

This clone was observed a single time. This chain links TRBV2 with TRBJ2-5, with 7 bases aligning to TRBD1. Germline trimming cut 6 bases from V and 1 base from J; bases unmatched to any gene: 5. The CDR3 is 14 residues long. Germline V gives CDR1 SNHLY, CDR2 FYNNEI. Written as DNA, the CDR3 is TGTGCCAGCAGAGAGGGACAGTTCCAAGAGACCCAGTACTTC. This translates into CASREGQFQETQYF. The full variable domain, completed using reference TRBV2 and TRBJ2-5, is EPEVTQTPSHQVTQMGQEVILRCVPISNHLYFYWYRQILGQKVEFLVSFYNNEISEKSEIFDDQFSVERPDGSNFTLKIRSTKLEDSAMYFCASREGQFQETQYFGPGTRLLVL.

This clone has just one count. This sequence joins TRBV30 and TRBJ1-2, with D unclear. Germline loops: CDR1 GTSNPN, CDR2 SVGIG (reference sequence). The CDR3 contains 8 residues. CDR3 residues: CREHGYTF. The DNA for the CDR3 is TGTCGGGAGCATGGCTACACCTTC.

V is TRBV18 and J is TRBJ2-5; D possibly corresponds to TRBD2 (7 bases). The germline gives CDR1 KGHSH, CDR2 LQKENI. This CDR3 region has 15 residues. V shed 6 bases and J shed 5 bases, with 19 bases lying between them. The CDR3, as DNA: TGTGCCAGCTCCCCAGGGGAGGGTCGTAGGGAGACCCAGTACTTC. It yields the protein CASSPGEGRRETQYF.

The chain has TRBV12-3 or TRBV12-4 and TRBJ1-2; TRBD1 might be the D (6 bases). CDR3 length equals 13 residues. V was clipped by 6 bases and J by 1 base, with 9 bases between them. For the CDR3, the DNA is TGTGCCAGCAGCGTGGACAGTAACTATGGCTACACCTTC. It is translated as CASSVDSNYGYTF.